This T cell receptor beta chain was sequenced for a study of blood T cell repertoires in COVID-19. Across the whole study: Researchers got acute and convalescent COVID-19 samples from the United States, Italy and Spain. Sources were T cells, B-cell-depleted T cells, or PBMCs; the material itself was cDNA or gDNA.

In the original analysis: By means of reference gene primer amplification, nucleated cell counts were estimated. The method was immunoSEQ multiplex PCR; TCRdb's version includes in-frame clones alone and lacks a portion of them. V, J and clone size are taken as reported in that table, and D and trimming were inferred from the DNA itself. Of about 180,000 clones listed, over 75% are singletons. This TCR was sampled from a woman between 65 and 79 years old with acute or convalescent COVID-19. The source material was peripheral blood.

DNA of the CDR3: TGTGCCAGTAGTATTGGCAGGGACTCCGAAAAACTGTTTTTT. It codes for CASSIGRDSEKLFF. The chain joins TRBV19 to TRBJ1-4; D possibly corresponds to TRBD1 (5 bases). This CDR3 is 14 amino acids long. Germline values: CDR1 LNHDA, CDR2 SQIVND (reference sequence). V lost 3 bases and J lost 8, with 13 bases in between.